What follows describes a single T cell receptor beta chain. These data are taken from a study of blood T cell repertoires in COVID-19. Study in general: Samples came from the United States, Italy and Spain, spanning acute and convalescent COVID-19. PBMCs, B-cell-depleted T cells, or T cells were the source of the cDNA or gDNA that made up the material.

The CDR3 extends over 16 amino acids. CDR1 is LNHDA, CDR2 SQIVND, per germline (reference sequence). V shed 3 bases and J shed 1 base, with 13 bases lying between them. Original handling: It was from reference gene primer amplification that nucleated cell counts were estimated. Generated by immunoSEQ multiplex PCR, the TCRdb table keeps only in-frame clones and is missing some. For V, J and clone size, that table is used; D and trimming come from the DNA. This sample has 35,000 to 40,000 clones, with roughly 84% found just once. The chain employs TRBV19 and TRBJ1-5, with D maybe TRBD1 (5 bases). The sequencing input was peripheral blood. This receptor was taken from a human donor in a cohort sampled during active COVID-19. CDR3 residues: CASSIRAGGSNQPQHF. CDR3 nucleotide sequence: TGTGCCAGTAGTATTCGGGCCGGGGGAAGCAATCAGCCCCAGCATTTT.